The 9 T cell receptor beta chains below all came from one sample that was sequenced in a study of cytomegalovirus exposure and HLA in healthy donors. The primer mix had 60 Vbeta and 13 Jbeta primers. TCRdb keeps only in-frame clones here, not all; method: immunoSEQ multiplex PCR. The table lists around 200,000 clones, about 80% of them singletons. Sequenced material: PBMCs. These receptors were obtained from a young woman in good health and CMV-seropositive.

This chain uses TRBV6-5 with TRBJ1-3; D is possibly TRBD1 (6 bases). Trimming pared 4 bases from V and 2 bases from J, leaving 15 bases between. The CDR3 runs to 16 residues. The germline V gene encodes CDR1 MNHEY and CDR2 SVGAGI. DNA of the CDR3: TGTGCCAGCAGTTCCTTCGGACAGATGACTGGAAACACCATATATTTT. Amino acid sequence: CASSSFGQMTGNTIYF.

The V call is TRBV4-3, the J call TRBJ2-1; 7 positions match TRBD1. The V and J ends lost 0 bases and 7 bases, in that order; junction bases with no gene match: 12. The CDR3 covers 17 residues. Germline CDR1 reads LGHNA; CDR2 reads YSLEER. The CDR3 protein is CASSQDRTGDSGNEQFF. The CDR3, as DNA: TGCGCCAGCAGCCAAGATCGCACAGGGGATTCGGGAAATGAGCAGTTCTTC.

The chain carries TRBV15 and TRBJ1-1; D perhaps matches TRBD1 (5 bases). Trimming stripped 0 bases from V and 10 bases from J, with 9 bases between. The CDR3 is 12 amino acids. Germline CDR1 reads LNHNV; CDR2 reads YYDKDF (reference sequence). The CDR3 bases are TGTGCCACCAGCAGAGATCAGGGTTCAGCTTTCTTT. Its protein product is CATSRDQGSAFF.

As regards this clone: The same CDR3 can be traced to other DNA sequences in this sample. This CDR3 is CASSDEPGELNTEAFF. The CDR3 bases are TGTGCCAGCAGTGATGAACCAGGGGAGTTGAACACTGAAGCTTTCTTT. V gene TRBV2 combines with J gene TRBJ1-1, with D possibly TRBD1 on 6 matching bases. The CDR3 spans 16 residues. Trimming stripped 3 bases from V and 0 bases from J, with 14 bases between. Per the germline V gene, CDR1 is SNHLY and CDR2 is FYNNEI.

This chain uses TRBV30 with TRBJ1-6, with D unclear. The CDR3 consists of 16 residues. V was shortened by 3 bases and J by 0 bases, with 12 bases between the two germline ends. Looked up from germline, CDR1 is GTSNPN and CDR2 is SVGIG (reference sequence). The CDR3 DNA is TGTGCCTGGAGGTCCGCCGAGAGCTCCTATAATTCACCCCTCCACTTT. This codes for CAWRSAESSYNSPLHF.

The V call is TRBV7-9, the J call TRBJ1-4; possible D gene TRBD1, 5 bases. Trimming took off 5 bases at V and 7 bases at J, with 20 bases between the two ends. Germline CDR1 reads SEHNR; CDR2 reads FQNEAQ (reference sequence). The CDR3 extends over 16 amino acids. CDR3 region: CASSPQGGEKGEKLFF. The CDR3 DNA reads TGTGCCAGCAGCCCCCAAGGAGGGGAAAAGGGTGAAAAACTGTTTTTT.

This rearrangement joins TRBV11-2 to TRBJ2-1; TRBD2 matches at 9 bases. V lost 5 bases and J lost 3; bases outside the gene matches: 8. From germline, CDR1 is SGHAT and CDR2 FQNNGV. There are 16 residues in the CDR3. CDR3 sequence reads: CASSPGLAFLYNEQFF. The DNA of the CDR3 is TGTGCCAGCAGCCCGGGACTAGCCTTCCTCTACAATGAGCAGTTCTTC.

This clone was detected once. The chain employs TRBV9 and TRBJ1-3, with 9 bases that match TRBD1. This CDR3 has 15 amino acids. Germline V CDR1 and CDR2: SGDLS, YYNGEE. Losses at the gene ends were 4 bases for V and 0 bases for J; bases not matched to a gene: 2. The CDR3 DNA sequence: TGTGCCAGCAGCCCGACAGGGGGCTCTGGAAACACCATATATTTT. Its protein product is CASSPTGGSGNTIYF.

The chain combines TRBV5-5 with TRBJ1-5; D possibly corresponds to TRBD1 (5 bases). Germline-derived CDR1 and CDR2 are SGHKS and YYEKEE (reference sequence). The CDR3 spans 16 residues. V lost 0 bases and J 0 bases, leaving 10 bases between the germline ends. CDR3 DNA: TGTGCCAGCAGCTTGGTGGCAGGGATTAGCAATCAGCCCCAGCATTTT. This sequence encodes CASSLVAGISNQPQHF.